The 8 T cell receptor beta chains below all came from one sample that was sequenced in a study of T-cell reconstitution after alpha-beta-depleted transplantation in children (TCRdb year 2016). The library came from PCR. The listed sequencing device is Illumina HiSeq 2500. TCR libraries were prepared with molecular barcoding, using unique molecular identifiers to normalize TCRbeta repertoire quantification. The raw public reads went through TCRdb reprocessing: fastp at Q25, MiXCR clone calling, in-frame beta chains kept. Rows are unified per CDR3 protein, each entry keeping the most common DNA and genes. The sample table records 350,000 to 400,000 distinct CDR3 sequences; about an eighth of these occur just once. 3.5% to 4.5% of the sample belongs to the ten largest clones. The source material was PBMCs, sampled from the stem cell graft. These receptors all stem from a human donor who donated a stem cell graft to a child with Fanconi anemia.

V and J are TRBV12-3 or TRBV12-4 and TRBJ2-7, with 9 bases that match TRBD1. The CDR3 is 14 residues long. The ends lost 3 bases at V and 7 bases at J; junction bases unmatched: 7. CDR3 DNA: TGTGCCAGCAGTTTCGGGACAGGGTCGGGAGAGCAGTACTTC. This codes for CASSFGTGSGEQYF.

The chain uses TRBV9 and TRBJ1-1; D unresolved. Germline V CDR1 and CDR2: SGDLS, YYNGEE. The CDR3 sequence is 13 residues long. Trimming removed 0 bases from V and 1 base from J, with 4 bases in between. CDR3 sequence reads: CASSVAQNTEAFF. DNA of the CDR3: TGTGCCAGCAGCGTAGCTCAGAACACTGAAGCTTTCTTT.

This clonotype has more than one count but fewer than ten. The chain couples TRBV6-6 to TRBJ1-5; D gene uncertain. Germline CDR1 MNHNY, CDR2 SVGAGI (reference sequence). V was shortened by 0 bases and J by 5 bases, with 5 bases between the two germline ends. The CDR3 loop spans 13 amino acids. The CDR3 coding sequence is TGTGCCAGCAGTTACTCAAAGGATCAGCCCCAGCATTTT. As protein: CASSYSKDQPQHF.

This clonotype was counted many times. The rearrangement uses TRBV5-1 and TRBJ2-3; possibly TRBD1 for D (6 bases). The CDR3 sequence is 16 residues long. Germline CDR1 reads SGHRS; CDR2 reads YFSETQ. Between the trimmed V and J ends, which lost 1 base and 3 bases, there was a span of 15 bases. CDR3 sequence reads: CASSLTWQGYTDTQYF. In nucleotides, the CDR3 is TGCGCCAGCAGCTTGACTTGGCAGGGGTATACAGATACGCAGTATTTT.

This clonotype was detected only a few times. V is TRBV2 and J is TRBJ2-1; 9 bases agree with TRBD1. V lost 4 bases and J lost 8; bases outside the gene matches: 9. The CDR3 has 15 amino acids. CDR1 SNHLY and CDR2 FYNNEI come from the germline V gene. The CDR3 DNA reads as TGTGCCAGCAGTGCCTACGGGACAGGGTCACATGAGCAGTTCTTC. The encoded protein is CASSAYGTGSHEQFF.

In nucleotides, the CDR3 is TGTGCCAGCAGCTTGGGGACCACCCATAATGAAAAACTGTTTTTT. Its protein product is CASSLGTTHNEKLFF. The rearrangement links TRBV5-8 to TRBJ1-4; D is unclear. This CDR3 has 15 amino acids. Germline V gene data show CDR1 as SGHTS and CDR2 as YDEGEE. V was cut by 0 bases and J by 4 bases, with 10 bases left in between.

The V call is TRBV5-1, the J call TRBJ2-3; 12 nucleotides agree with TRBD1. Germline values: CDR1 SGHRS, CDR2 YFSETQ. CDR3 size: 16 residues. V shed 0 bases and J 6 bases; nucleotides not matched to a gene: 5. The CDR3 spells CASSLAGTGGKDTQYF. The CDR3 region has the DNA TGCGCCAGCAGCTTGGCTGGGACAGGGGGCAAGGATACGCAGTATTTT.

At least ten counts were recorded for this clonotype. The gene calls are TRBV29-1 and TRBJ2-2, with a weak D call TRBD1 (6 bases). With 4 bases removed from V and 5 bases from J, the gap between germline ends came to 14 bases. CDR3 length: 14 amino acids. Looked up from germline, CDR1 is SQVTM and CDR2 is ANQGSEA. The CDR3 loop reads CSVGDTTKTGELFF. In nucleotides, the CDR3 is TGCAGCGTTGGGGACACAACCAAAACCGGGGAGCTGTTTTTT.